This TCR beta chain was observed in a study of blood T cell repertoires in COVID-19. In the original analysis: How many nucleated cells were present was estimated from reference gene primer amplification. Some clones are missing from TCRdb's copy, which holds only in-frame ones; the method was immunoSEQ multiplex PCR. V and J calls and clone size are copied from that table; D and trimming were computed from the DNA. This table has 100,000 to 150,000 clones, nearly 70% appearing once. The CDR3 runs to 14 residues. V dropped 6 bases and J dropped 7; count of bases not matched to a gene: 6. The germline gives CDR1 WNHNN, CDR2 SYGVQD (reference sequence).

The source of this sequence is a woman aged 70 to 79 with acute or convalescent COVID-19. J is TRBJ1-4 and V is TRBV10-1; 9 positions match TRBD1. The sample was peripheral blood. DNA of the CDR3: TGCGCCAGCAGCGCGGGACAGGGAGTTGAAAAACTGTTTTTT. As protein: CASSAGQGVEKLFF.